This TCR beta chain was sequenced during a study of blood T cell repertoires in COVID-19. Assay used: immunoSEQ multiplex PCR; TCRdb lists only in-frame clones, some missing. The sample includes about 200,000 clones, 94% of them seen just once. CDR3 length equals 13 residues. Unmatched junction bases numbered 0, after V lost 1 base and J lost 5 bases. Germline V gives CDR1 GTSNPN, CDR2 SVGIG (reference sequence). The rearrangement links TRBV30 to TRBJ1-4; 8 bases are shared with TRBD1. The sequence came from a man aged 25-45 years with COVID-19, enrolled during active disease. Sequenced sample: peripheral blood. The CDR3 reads CAWSGTGNEKLFF. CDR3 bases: TGTGCCTGGAGTGGGACAGGGAATGAAAAACTGTTTTTT. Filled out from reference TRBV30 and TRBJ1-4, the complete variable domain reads SQTIHQWPATLVQPVGSPLSLECTVEGTSNPNLYWYRQAAGRGLQLLFYSVGIGQISSEVPQNLSASRPQDRQFILSSKKLLLSDSGFYLCAWSGTGNEKLFFGSGTQLSVL.